These 32 T cell receptor beta chains originate from one sample sequenced in a study of T-cell memory formation after mild COVID-19. In TCRdb, the 5' RACE reads were re-called with MiXCR into one record per CDR3 protein. Of tens of thousands of distinct CDR3 sequences detected, under 25% appear once; the ten largest clones hold approximately 1.4%. Source material: PBMCs or a T cell subset sorted from them (not recorded which). The origin of the receptors is an adult who had mild COVID-19 (a few samples of this study predate the infection). Cell type and time point are not known.

This clonotype occurred many times. The rearrangement links TRBV29-1 to TRBJ2-7; 9 positions match TRBD1. This CDR3 is built from 15 residues. Germline CDR1 and CDR2: SQVTM and ANQGSEA. The J segment lost 0 bases and the V segment lost 4 bases, leaving 7 bases of the junction unmatched. The CDR3 region is CSVVFGTGISYEQYF. Written as DNA, the CDR3 is TGCAGCGTTGTCTTCGGGACAGGGATCTCCTACGAGCAGTACTTC.

This clonotype has ten or more counts. This chain connects TRBV4-3 to TRBJ2-6; TRBD2 might be the D (6 bases). The CDR3 is 16 amino acids. CDR1 LGHNA and CDR2 YSLEER come from the germline V gene. Trimming took 0 bases from V and 5 from J, leaving 11 bases between them. The CDR3, as DNA: TGCGCCAGCAGCCAAGATACGGGGGAGAGGGCCAACGTCCTGACTTTC. It encodes CASSQDTGERANVLTF.

The chain couples TRBV19 to TRBJ2-1; a possible D gene is TRBD2 (5 bases). This CDR3 is 16 amino acids long. Germline CDR1 LNHDA, CDR2 SQIVND (reference sequence). V lost 6 bases, J lost 3 bases, and 18 bases lay in between. The CDR3 nucleotides read TGTGCCAGTAGGAGGGAAATGGCCTCTGGCTACAATGAGCAGTTCTTC. This gives the protein CASRREMASGYNEQFF.

The sample holds many counts of this clonotype. This chain uses TRBV12-3 or TRBV12-4 with TRBJ2-1, with 8 positions matching TRBD2. With 6 bases clipped from V and 8 bases from J, the junction kept 3 bases outside the gene matches. The CDR3 sequence is 12 residues long. The CDR3 region is CASSGLAYEQFF. The CDR3 region has the DNA TGTGCCAGCAGCGGACTAGCCTATGAGCAGTTCTTC.

A word on this clonotype: One base away lies a much larger clone, so this may be a sequencing read error. The CDR3 here is CRAAPGVSDGYTF. CDR3 bases: TGCAGGGCTGCCCCAGGGGTTAGCGATGGCTACACCTTC. This sequence joins TRBV20-1 and TRBJ1-2, with a tentative D call TRBD1 (6 bases). Germline CDR1 DFQATT, CDR2 SNEGSKA (reference sequence). The CDR3 covers 13 residues.

By sample share, this clonotype is medium-sized. V is TRBV7-2 and J is TRBJ2-1; 7 bases agree with TRBD2. CDR1 and CDR2 from the germline V gene are SGHTA and FQGNSA. This CDR3 is 15 amino acids long. V trimming: 4 bases; J trimming: 1 base; junction bases outside the gene matches: 4. Written as DNA, the CDR3 is TGTGCCAGCAGCTCGGGGAGGGGATCCTACAATGAGCAGTTCTTC. Protein: CASSSGRGSYNEQFF.

This clonotype was counted only a few times. V and J are TRBV20-1 and TRBJ1-3; weak D call: TRBD1 (6 bases). The germline V gene encodes CDR1 DFQATT and CDR2 SNEGSKA (reference sequence). There are 16 residues in the CDR3. V was clipped by 3 bases and J by 2 bases, with 17 bases between them. The CDR3 loop is CSASEGGSRTGNTIYF. In DNA, the CDR3 is TGCAGTGCTAGTGAGGGGGGCTCTCGCACTGGAAACACCATATATTTT.

To note about this clonotype: A much larger clone differs by one base, so this may be a read error. The chain couples TRBV29-1 to TRBJ2-5, with TRBD2 matching over 10 bases. Germline lookup yields CDR1 SQVTM and CDR2 ANQGSEA. The CDR3 runs 13 residues. CDR3 nucleotide sequence: TGCAGAGTTAAAAAGACTAGCGGGGAGACCCAGTACTTC. Protein sequence: CRVKKTSGETQYF.

Many counts were recorded for this clonotype. CDR3 nucleotides: TGCAGTGCTAGAGATGGACTAGCGGGGGTCAATGAGCAGTTCTTC. Protein sequence: CSARDGLAGVNEQFF. J is TRBJ2-1 and V is TRBV20-1; 13 bases agree with TRBD2. This CDR3 spans 15 amino acids. V lost 0 bases and J lost 6; bases outside the gene matches: 2. The germline CDR1 and CDR2 sequences are DFQATT and SNEGSKA (reference sequence).

Ten or more counts support this clonotype. The chain uses TRBV4-2 and TRBJ2-5; TRBD2 is a possible D gene (7 bases). Trimming stripped 0 bases from V and 4 bases from J, with 15 bases between. Germline V gene sequence: CDR1 LGHNA, CDR2 YNFKEQ. This CDR3 comprises 16 residues. The CDR3 DNA is TGTGCCAGCAGCCAAGATAGGACTAGAGGGGGAGAGACCCAGTACTTC. Translated: CASSQDRTRGGETQYF.

The sample holds many counts of this clonotype. The chain is built from TRBV7-8 and TRBJ2-3; TRBD2 aligns across 9 bases. The germline V gene encodes CDR1 SGHVS and CDR2 FQNEAQ. This CDR3 is built from 17 residues. V lost 4 bases to trimming and J lost 3 bases; unmatched junction nucleotides: 11. The CDR3 DNA reads TGTGCCAGCAGCTCAGACGTAGCGGGAGCGCGAACAGATACGCAGTATTTT. Protein: CASSSDVAGARTDTQYF.

V is TRBV9 and J is TRBJ2-5, with D maybe TRBD1 (6 bases). V was shortened by 0 bases and J by 5 bases, with 11 bases between the two germline ends. Germline CDR1 reads SGDLS; CDR2 reads YYNGEE. This CDR3 has 14 amino acids. The CDR3 nucleotides read TGTGCCAGCAGCGTAGACAGGGCCCACGAGACCCAGTACTTC. Protein: CASSVDRAHETQYF. The variable domain in full, completed from reference TRBV9 and TRBJ2-5, reads DSGVTQTPKHLITATGQRVTLRCSPRSGDLSVYWYQQSLDQGLQFLIQYYNGEERAKGNILERFSAQQFPDLHSELNLSSLELGDSALYFCASSVDRAHETQYFGPGTRLLVL.

The rearrangement uses TRBV29-1 and TRBJ2-3; TRBD2 is a possible D gene (5 bases). CDR3 length: 13 amino acids. V lost 7 bases to trimming and J lost 4 bases, with 15 bases between them. Germline-derived CDR1 and CDR2 are SQVTM and ANQGSEA. The CDR3 DNA is TGCAGCGCCATACCCCGAGGGTCAGATACGCAGTATTTT. It specifies CSAIPRGSDTQYF.

This clonotype has ten or more counts. This sequence joins TRBV7-2 and TRBJ2-1; TRBD2 might be the D (6 bases). Deletions cut 5 bases from V and 5 bases from J, with 16 bases between. CDR1 and CDR2 from the germline V gene are SGHTA and FQGNSA. The CDR3 length is 15 residues. CDR3 DNA: TGTGCCAGCAGCGTCTTAGCGGTGGGACACAATGAGCAGTTCTTC. Translating it yields CASSVLAVGHNEQFF.

This clonotype has a count of ten or more. This chain connects TRBV6-5 to TRBJ2-2; 11 bases fit TRBD2. This CDR3 is built from 17 residues. Per the germline V gene, CDR1 is MNHEY and CDR2 is SVGAGI. V shed 6 bases and J 4 bases; nucleotides not matched to a gene: 10. CDR3 protein: CASSLLRLAGFTGELFF. CDR3 nucleotide sequence: TGTGCCAGCAGCCTACTCCGACTAGCGGGATTCACCGGGGAGCTGTTTTTT.

This clonotype was counted many times. The chain's CDR3 is CSAPDRGKGNEQYF. CDR3 nucleotides: TGCAGTGCCCCGGACAGGGGGAAAGGTAACGAGCAGTACTTC. The rearrangement uses TRBV20-1 and TRBJ2-7; the match to TRBD1 covers 10 bases. The germline V gene has CDR1 DFQATT and CDR2 SNEGSKA (reference sequence). The V segment lost 6 bases and the J segment 5 bases; nucleotides outside the gene matches: 10. This CDR3 is built from 14 residues.

The chain employs TRBV15 and TRBJ1-6; no clear D gene. The germline V gene has CDR1 LNHNV and CDR2 YYDKDF (reference sequence). This CDR3 is 14 amino acids long. The germline V and J ends were trimmed by 5 bases and 7 bases, with 12 bases remaining between them. The CDR3 region is CATSPGGVNSPLHF. The CDR3 nucleotides read TGTGCCACCAGCCCGGGTGGGGTAAATTCACCCCTCCACTTT.

This clonotype was detected many times. The rearrangement joins TRBV7-9 to TRBJ2-3; D is perhaps TRBD2 (6 bases). Germline assignment: CDR1 SEHNR and CDR2 FQNEAQ (reference sequence). This CDR3 contains 16 residues. Trimming stripped 7 bases from V and 4 bases from J, with 21 bases between. CDR3 sequence reads: CASIPSKGGSADTQYF. CDR3 nucleotide sequence: TGTGCCAGCATCCCTTCAAAGGGAGGCTCGGCAGATACGCAGTATTTT. Supplemented by reference TRBV7-9 and TRBJ2-3, the full variable domain reads DTGVSQNPRHKITKRGQNVTFRCDPISEHNRLYWYRQTLGQGPEFLTYFQNEAQLEKSRLLSDRFSAERPKGSFSTLEIQRTEQGDSAMYLCASIPSKGGSADTQYFGPGTRLTVL.

By sample share, this clonotype is medium-sized. The chain carries TRBV7-2 and TRBJ2-2; 15 positions agree with TRBD2. V trimming: 3 bases; J trimming: 13 bases; junction bases outside the gene matches: 6. The CDR3 extends over 15 amino acids. Looked up from germline, CDR1 is SGHTA and CDR2 is FQGNSA. The CDR3 protein is CASSFGRTSGRGLFF. The CDR3 nucleotides read TGTGCCAGCAGCTTTGGACGGACTAGCGGGAGGGGGCTGTTTTTT.

This clonotype has at least ten counts. The chain employs TRBV30 and TRBJ1-3, with unresolved D. Germline V lookup: CDR1 GTSNPN, CDR2 SVGIG (reference sequence). The CDR3 extends over 11 amino acids. With 4 bases removed from V and 4 bases from J, the gap between germline ends came to 5 bases. The CDR3, as DNA: TGTGCCTGGATGACCGGAAACACCATATATTTT. It encodes CAWMTGNTIYF.

This clonotype has a count of ten or more. CDR3: CASSLGGIGTDTQYF. CDR3 in DNA: TGTGCCAGCAGTTTAGGTGGGATTGGCACAGATACGCAGTATTTT. The J gene is TRBJ2-3, the V gene TRBV12-3 or TRBV12-4; no clear D gene. Trimming removed 1 base from V and 1 base from J, with 9 bases in between. The CDR3 runs to 15 residues.

The chain links TRBV12-3 or TRBV12-4 to TRBJ2-4; TRBD1 agrees at 9 bases. V dropped 8 bases and J dropped 9; count of bases not matched to a gene: 8. The length of the CDR3 is 13 residues. CDR3 sequence: CASGRQGGSIQYF. CDR3 DNA: TGTGCCAGCGGCCGACAGGGGGGGAGCATTCAGTACTTC.

The chain carries TRBV19 and TRBJ2-1; 9 nucleotides line up with TRBD2. The CDR3 sequence is 15 residues long. Germline lookup yields CDR1 LNHDA and CDR2 SQIVND (reference sequence). With 6 bases clipped from V and 4 bases from J, the junction kept 7 bases outside the gene matches. The CDR3: CASSPTSGRYNEQFF. Written as DNA, the CDR3 is TGTGCCAGTAGCCCCACTAGCGGGCGTTACAATGAGCAGTTCTTC.

This clonotype has ten or more counts. V and J are TRBV18 and TRBJ2-3, with 11 nucleotides matching TRBD2. CDR3 size: 17 residues. Germline values: CDR1 KGHSH, CDR2 LQKENI. Trimming took 3 bases from V and 2 from J; bases not matched to a gene: 7. The CDR3 spells CASSPPGLAASTDTQYF. CDR3 bases: TGTGCCAGCTCACCCCCGGGACTAGCGGCTTCCACAGATACGCAGTATTTT.

This clonotype came up many times. J is TRBJ1-1 and V is TRBV5-4; D remains unclear. Germline assignment: CDR1 SGHNT and CDR2 YYREEE (reference sequence). The CDR3 totals 14 residues. V was cut by 1 base and J by 5 bases, with 12 bases left in between. CDR3 nucleotide sequence: TGTGCCAGCAGCTTGCCTAAAGAGGATACTGAAGCTTTCTTT. Amino acid sequence: CASSLPKEDTEAFF.

This clonotype was observed at least ten times. The chain combines TRBV19 with TRBJ1-2; 7 positions match TRBD1. This CDR3 is 15 amino acids long. Germline V gene data show CDR1 as LNHDA and CDR2 as SQIVND (reference sequence). V was clipped by 6 bases and J by 4 bases; unmatched bases: 11. The CDR3 nucleotides read TGTGCCAGTAGCACCGGGACAGCCAACCTCTATGGCTACACCTTC. As protein: CASSTGTANLYGYTF.

This clonotype was picked up many times. The gene calls are TRBV6-5 and TRBJ1-2, with D hard to call. Trimming took 6 bases from V and 4 from J, leaving 12 bases between them. Germline V gene sequence: CDR1 MNHEY, CDR2 SVGAGI. This CDR3 is built from 13 residues. The CDR3, as DNA: TGTGCCAGCAGGCCTGGCGACGTCTATGGCTACACCTTC. Translated: CASRPGDVYGYTF.

This clonotype showed up many times. The chain carries TRBV12-3 or TRBV12-4 and TRBJ1-2; the D gene is possibly TRBD1 (5 bases). CDR3 length equals 11 residues. The germline V and J ends were trimmed by 9 bases and 8 bases, with 13 bases remaining between them. The CDR3, as DNA: TGTGCCAGTTCGGACCAGGGAGGCTACACCTTC. This gives the protein CASSDQGGYTF.

This clonotype came up many times. This sequence joins TRBV24-1 and TRBJ2-7, with 8 bases lining up with TRBD1. CDR1 KGHDR and CDR2 SFDVKD come from the germline V gene. V gave up 2 bases and J gave up 3 bases; unmatched junction bases: 5. The length of the CDR3 is 15 residues. Here the CDR3 DNA reads TGTGCCACCAGTGATTCTGGGACAGGATTCTACGAGCAGTACTTC. It is translated as CATSDSGTGFYEQYF.

This clonotype was seen repeatedly, ten times or more. The V call is TRBV12-3 or TRBV12-4, the J call TRBJ1-2; TRBD1 matches 9 bases. V was pared by 1 base and J by 1 base, with 7 bases of the junction left unmatched. There are 17 residues in the CDR3. The CDR3 DNA is TGTGCCAGCAGTTTAGGGGGGACAGGGAGGAATAACTATGGCTACACCTTC. This sequence encodes CASSLGGTGRNNYGYTF.

In its sample, this clonotype was seen many times. The chain uses TRBV7-3 and TRBJ1-1; no definite D call. Germline V gene sequence: CDR1 SGHTA, CDR2 FQGTGA. V was pared by 2 bases and J by 3 bases, with 10 bases between. This CDR3 comprises 14 residues. This CDR3 reads CASSLAGLDTEAFF. The DNA for the CDR3 is TGTGCCAGCAGCTTAGCAGGTCTGGACACTGAAGCTTTCTTT.

The rearrangement uses TRBV20-1 and TRBJ2-1; TRBD2 aligns across 11 bases. In germline, CDR1 is DFQATT, CDR2 SNEGSKA (reference sequence). V lost 6 bases and J lost 7; bases outside the gene matches: 11. The CDR3 is 15 residues long. The CDR3 DNA follows: TGCAGTGCCCTATCTAGTAGCGGGGGGGCAAATGAGCAGTTCTTC. Amino acid sequence: CSALSSSGGANEQFF.